In this sample, the clone carrying this TCR beta chain turned up a few times. The target antigen is unknown. Each TCR beta library was made by quantitative 5'-RACE that incorporated molecular barcodes. TCRdb reprocessed the 5' RACE reads via MiXCR and lists one record per CDR3 protein. This table has around 890,000 distinct CDR3 sequences, approximately 12% appearing once. These data come from a study of CD8 T cells in ankylosing spondylitis. With 2 bases removed from V and 6 bases from J, the gap between germline ends came to 17 bases. The length of the CDR3 is 15 residues. Study conclusions and caveats: Within ankylosing spondylitis blood, a TCR beta motif made up of fewer than ten highly homologous variants appeared to be characteristic. Some motif variants had been reported before (in reactive arthritis synovial fluid and blood).

The receptor was derived from a male donor with ankylosing spondylitis. Sequenced material: blood, either unsorted or a sorted T cell fraction (not recorded which). V gene TRBV12-3 or TRBV12-4 combines with J gene TRBJ2-7; D is perhaps TRBD1 (6 bases). CDR3 coding DNA: TGTGCCAGCAGTTTAAAGGGGGACCCCATCTTCGAGCAGTACTTC. The encoded protein is CASSLKGDPIFEQYF.